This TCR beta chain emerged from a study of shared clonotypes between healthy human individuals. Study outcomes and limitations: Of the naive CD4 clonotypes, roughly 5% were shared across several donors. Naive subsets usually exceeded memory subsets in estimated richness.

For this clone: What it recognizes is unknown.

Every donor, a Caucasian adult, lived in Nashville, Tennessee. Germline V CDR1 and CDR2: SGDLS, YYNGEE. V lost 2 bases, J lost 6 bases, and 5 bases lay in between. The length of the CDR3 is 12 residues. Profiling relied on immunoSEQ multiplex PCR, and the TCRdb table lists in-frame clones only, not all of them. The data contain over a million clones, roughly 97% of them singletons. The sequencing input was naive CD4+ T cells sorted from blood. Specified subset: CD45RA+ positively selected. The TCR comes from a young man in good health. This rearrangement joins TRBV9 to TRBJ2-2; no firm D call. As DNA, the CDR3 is TGTGCCAGCAGCGTGATAGCCGGGGAGCTGTTTTTT. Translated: CASSVIAGELFF.